These T cell receptor beta chains were read from a single sample in a study of regulatory T cells in long-lasting Graves disease. Using its own MiXCR run on the multiplex PCR reads, TCRdb lists one record per CDR3 protein. The sample includes about 400,000 distinct CDR3 sequences, around 16% of them seen just once. Sequenced material: peripheral blood mononuclear cells (PBMCs), taken at new diagnosis, from a patient treated with antithyroid drugs. These TCRs come from a female donor with Graves disease. Both conserved end residues are part of each CDR3. A D gene is named only where the DNA matches it firmly. Some rows have no size entry. The others give once, few or many, or a class for an expanded clone.

clone_size j_call d_call v_call cdr3_aa cdr3_nt
. TRBJ1-2 . TRBV5-6 CASSLQYTGGYTF TGTGCCAGCAGCTTGCAGTATACGGGTGGCTACACCTTC
many TRBJ2-1 TRBD2 TRBV6-2/TRBV6-3 CASSYSTSGRAGYNEQFF TGTGCCAGCAGTTACTCGACTAGCGGGAGGGCCGGCTACAATGAGCAGTTCTTC
few TRBJ2-3 TRBD2 TRBV27 CASRSPTLAGGQPHTDTQYF TGTGCCAGCAGATCTCCTACTCTAGCGGGGGGGCAACCACACACAGATACGCAGTATTTT
many TRBJ1-2 . TRBV24-1 CATSDFGAEGYTF TGTGCCACCAGTGATTTTGGGGCGGAAGGCTACACCTTC
many TRBJ2-2 TRBD1 TRBV12-3/TRBV12-4 CASRGQGTNTGELFF TGTGCCAGCAGAGGACAGGGGACGAACACCGGGGAGCTGTTTTTT
few TRBJ2-7 TRBD1 TRBV12-3/TRBV12-4 CASSRSGGRAYEQYF TGTGCCAGCAGTCGGTCAGGGGGCCGAGCCTACGAGCAGTACTTC
many TRBJ1-1 . TRBV3-1 CASSSPTTHGEAFF TGTGCCAGCAGCTCCCCGACCACGCACGGTGAAGCTTTCTTT
once TRBJ2-3 . TRBV20-1 CSATLRQSTDTEYF TGCAGTGCTACCCTAAGACAGAGCACAGATACGGAGTATTTT
. TRBJ2-3 . TRBV11-2 CASSSSSATDTQYF TGTGCCAGCAGCTCATCTAGCGCAACAGATACGCAGTATTTT
. TRBJ1-1 . TRBV28 CASSLPTTGAFF TGTGCCAGCAGCCTACCTACGACTGGGGCTTTCTTT
many TRBJ2-3 . TRBV7-3 CASSSGAHREGDTQYF TGTGCCAGCAGTTCAGGTGCCCACAGGGAGGGGGATACGCAGTATTTT
many TRBJ2-2 TRBD2 TRBV11-2 CASSLQRGDTGELFF TGTGCCAGCAGCTTACAGCGGGGAGACACCGGGGAGCTGTTTTTT
many TRBJ2-3 . TRBV7-2 CASSLIWRGRGADTQYF TGTGCCAGCAGCTTAATATGGCGGGGGCGGGGTGCAGATACGCAGTATTTT
. TRBJ1-5 TRBD1 TRBV4-1 CASSQARGLKPQHF TGCGCCAGCAGCCAAGCCAGGGGGCTTAAGCCCCAGCATTTT
many TRBJ1-2 TRBD1 TRBV12-3/TRBV12-4 CASSLVVGQGYGYTF TGTGCCAGCAGTTTAGTTGTGGGACAGGGCTATGGCTACACCTTC
many TRBJ2-7 TRBD2 TRBV20-1 CSAPELADNYEQYF TGCAGTGCCCCAGAACTAGCGGACAATTACGAGCAGTACTTC
many TRBJ1-1 . TRBV5-6 CASSPRGRRGTEAFF TGTGCCAGCAGCCCCCGGGGCAGGAGGGGCACTGAAGCTTTCTTT